Below are 18 T cell receptor beta chains sequenced from a single sample in a study of T-cell memory formation after mild COVID-19. TCRdb passed the 5' RACE reads through MiXCR, listing each CDR3 protein once. The data show 200,000 to 250,000 distinct CDR3 sequences, 16% seen once. The sample comprised PBMCs or a T cell subset sorted from them (not recorded which). The receptors were gathered from a man between 18 and 29 years old who had mild COVID-19 (a few samples of this study predate the infection). Cell type and time point are not known.

This clonotype was picked up a small number of times. This may come from a read error, since a much larger clone is one base off. The V gene is TRBV27, the J gene TRBJ2-1; no clear D. The CDR3 totals 11 residues. Germline CDR1 MNHEY, CDR2 SMNVEV (reference sequence). The ends were cut back, 6 bases at V and 2 bases at J, with 2 bases in the middle. CDR3 sequence: CASRAYNEQFF. Written as DNA, the CDR3 is TGTGCCAGCAGGGCCTACAATGAGCAGTTCTTC.

This clonotype was counted ten times or more. This sequence joins TRBV5-1 and TRBJ2-2; the match to TRBD1 covers 10 bases. This CDR3 has 16 amino acids. After removal of 4 bases from V and 6 bases from J, the junction contained 9 bases not matched to a gene. In germline, CDR1 is SGHRS, CDR2 YFSETQ. The chain's CDR3 is CASSLAGQGIAGELFF. The DNA of the CDR3 is TGCGCCAGCAGCCTGGCGGGACAGGGGATTGCCGGGGAGCTGTTTTTT.

The rearrangement uses TRBV5-1 and TRBJ2-5; the D gene is possibly TRBD1 (5 bases). Germline-derived CDR1 and CDR2 are SGHRS and YFSETQ. The ends were cut back, 1 base at V and 4 bases at J, with 11 bases in the middle. The CDR3 loop spans 14 amino acids. The DNA of the CDR3 is TGCGCCAGCAGCTTGTCAGCAGGGATAGAGACCCAGTACTTC. Its protein product is CASSLSAGIETQYF.

The rearrangement joins TRBV25-1 to TRBJ1-1; 7 nucleotides line up with TRBD1. The CDR3 spans 15 residues. The V segment lost 5 bases and the J segment 5 bases; nucleotides outside the gene matches: 11. CDR1 and CDR2 from the germline V gene are MGHDK and SYGVNS. DNA of the CDR3: TGTGCCAGCAGTCCCCGAAAGCAGGGGGGGACTGAAGCTTTCTTT. Translation: CASSPRKQGGTEAFF.

The chain links TRBV6-5 to TRBJ2-3; a possible D gene is TRBD2 (6 bases). Trimming cost V 6 bases and J 2 bases, with 12 bases left between them. This CDR3 comprises 14 residues. The V gene's germline CDR1 is MNHEY and CDR2 SVGAGI. CDR3 DNA sequence: TGTGCCAGCAGGGGGCGGGGCTTCACAGATACGCAGTATTTT. Protein sequence: CASRGRGFTDTQYF.

The chain combines TRBV2 with TRBJ2-5; TRBD2 is a possible D gene (5 bases). Germline V gene lookup returns CDR1 SNHLY and CDR2 FYNNEI. The germline V and J ends were trimmed by 3 bases and 7 bases, with 9 bases remaining between them. CDR3 length: 12 amino acids. The CDR3 DNA reads as TGTGCCAGCAGTGAGAGGGCTGGGACCCAGTACTTC. It yields the protein CASSERAGTQYF.

Only a few counts were recorded for this clonotype. The chain has TRBV11-2 and TRBJ2-2, with D possibly TRBD2 on 6 matching bases. The germline gives CDR1 SGHAT, CDR2 FQNNGV. V was trimmed by 3 bases and J by 7 bases, leaving 12 bases between them. The CDR3 totals 14 residues. CDR3 nucleotides: TGTGCCAGCAGCTTCGGGAGAGGGATCGGGGAGCTGTTTTTT. Its translation is CASSFGRGIGELFF.

The chain employs TRBV12-3 or TRBV12-4 and TRBJ2-7, with 8 bases lining up with TRBD1. V gave up 7 bases and J gave up 6 bases; unmatched junction bases: 11. The CDR3 has 14 residues. The CDR3 region is CASKDQPGGVEQYF. CDR3 nucleotide sequence: TGTGCCAGCAAGGATCAACCAGGGGGCGTCGAGCAGTACTTC.

This clonotype was counted between two and nine times. The chain carries TRBV9 and TRBJ2-1; TRBD2 matches 15 bases. With 4 bases clipped from V and 8 bases from J, the junction kept 10 bases outside the gene matches. CDR1 and CDR2 from the germline V gene are SGDLS and YYNGEE. The CDR3 extends over 17 amino acids. The CDR3 loop reads CASSPGLAGGRGYEQFF. The DNA for the CDR3 is TGTGCCAGCAGCCCGGGACTAGCGGGGGGACGTGGGTATGAGCAGTTCTTC.

This clonotype was found a few times. CDR3 nucleotide sequence: TGTGCCACGGGTGGTTACACAGATACGCAGTATTTT. It yields the protein CATGGYTDTQYF. The J gene is TRBJ2-3, the V gene TRBV2, with D unresolved. Trimming stripped 10 bases from V and 2 bases from J, with 10 bases between. This CDR3 has 12 amino acids. Germline V CDR1 and CDR2: SNHLY, FYNNEI.

V is TRBV6-5 and J is TRBJ2-7; tentative D call: TRBD1 (6 bases). The CDR3 contains 13 residues. With 6 bases removed from V and 0 bases from J, the gap between germline ends came to 9 bases. Looked up from germline, CDR1 is MNHEY and CDR2 is SVGAGI. The CDR3 reads CASRDRNSYEQYV. The CDR3 DNA follows: TGTGCCAGCAGAGACAGGAACTCCTACGAGCAGTACGTC.

This clonotype was detected only a few times. The CDR3 nucleotides read TGCGCCAGCAGCCAAGATCACAGGGGTAATCAGCCCCAGCATTTT. It is translated as CASSQDHRGNQPQHF. This sequence joins TRBV4-3 and TRBJ1-5; 7 positions agree with TRBD1. Germline trimming cut 0 bases from V and 4 bases from J; bases unmatched to any gene: 3. The CDR3 is 15 amino acids. Germline CDR1 LGHNA, CDR2 YSLEER.

This clonotype showed up just a few times. The V gene is TRBV5-1, the J gene TRBJ2-1; D unclear. The germline gives CDR1 SGHRS, CDR2 YFSETQ. The CDR3 consists of 14 residues. Trimming took off 2 bases at V and 8 bases at J, with 14 bases between the two ends. This chain's CDR3 is CASSFLGVFDEQFF. The CDR3 nucleotides are TGCGCCAGCAGCTTCCTCGGTGTGTTCGATGAGCAGTTCTTC.

The rearrangement uses TRBV2 and TRBJ2-2, with D uncertain. The CDR3 contains 14 residues. The V and J ends lost 5 bases and 2 bases respectively, with 9 bases between them. Per germline, CDR1 SNHLY and CDR2 FYNNEI. The CDR3 bases are TGTGCCAGCAGTTTGCGCGGTAACACCGGGGAGCTGTTTTTT. Amino acid sequence: CASSLRGNTGELFF. Filled out from reference TRBV2 and TRBJ2-2, the complete variable domain reads EPEVTQTPSHQVTQMGQEVILRCVPISNHLYFYWYRQILGQKVEFLVSFYNNEISEKSEIFDDQFSVERPDGSNFTLKIRSTKLEDSAMYFCASSLRGNTGELFFGEGSRLTVL.

This sequence joins TRBV5-6 and TRBJ2-2; 12 bases fit TRBD2. The CDR3 has 18 amino acids. Per germline, CDR1 SGHDT and CDR2 YYEEEE. Unmatched junction bases numbered 7, after V lost 4 bases and J lost 0 bases. CDR3 sequence (DNA): TGTGCCAGCAGCCCTAGCGGGGGGGTGTTCGCGAACACCGGGGAGCTGTTTTTT. Encoded protein: CASSPSGGVFANTGELFF.

This clonotype has just a few counts. The CDR3 DNA is TGCAGTGCTACACAGGGGAAGGCATACGAGCAGTACTTC. Its translation: CSATQGKAYEQYF. This rearrangement joins TRBV20-1 to TRBJ2-7; 7 bases line up with TRBD1. The germline V gene has CDR1 DFQATT and CDR2 SNEGSKA (reference sequence). Germline trimming cut 4 bases from V and 4 bases from J; bases unmatched to any gene: 7. The CDR3 has 13 residues.

The chain joins TRBV7-2 to TRBJ2-7; 9 bases agree with TRBD1. The CDR3 runs to 14 residues. The V gene's germline CDR1 is SGHTA and CDR2 FQGNSA. J was trimmed by 5 bases and V by 4 bases; bases with no gene match: 6. CDR3 in DNA: TGTGCCAGCAGCTGGACAGGGGCCGGTGACGAGCAGTACGTC. Protein product: CASSWTGAGDEQYV.

The V and J genes are TRBV7-9 and TRBJ2-5, with no clear D. The length of the CDR3 is 14 residues. The germline gives CDR1 SEHNR, CDR2 FQNEAQ (reference sequence). Trimming pared 7 bases from V and 7 bases from J, leaving 19 bases between. CDR3 sequence: CASTISTADVTQYF. CDR3 DNA sequence: TGTGCCAGCACCATAAGCACAGCCGATGTGACCCAGTACTTC.